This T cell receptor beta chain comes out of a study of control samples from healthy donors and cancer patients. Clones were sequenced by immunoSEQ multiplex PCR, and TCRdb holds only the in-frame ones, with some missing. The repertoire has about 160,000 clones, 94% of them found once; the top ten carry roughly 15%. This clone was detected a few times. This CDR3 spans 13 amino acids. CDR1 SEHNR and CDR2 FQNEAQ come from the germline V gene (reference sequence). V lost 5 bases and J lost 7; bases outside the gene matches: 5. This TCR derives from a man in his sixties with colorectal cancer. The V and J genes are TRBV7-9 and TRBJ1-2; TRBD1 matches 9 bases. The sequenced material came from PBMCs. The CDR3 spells CASSGRTGAGYTF. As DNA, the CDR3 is TGTGCCAGCAGCGGGAGGACAGGGGCTGGCTACACCTTC.